This T cell receptor (beta chain) was sequenced in a study of T cell responses to AZD1222 COVID-19 vaccine. Study results and limitations: Repertoire sampling happened only post peak T cell response. Once two AZD1222 doses were given, Spike-specific TCR breadth and depth went up.

Some clones are missing from TCRdb's copy, which holds only in-frame ones; the method was immunoSEQ multiplex PCR. The sample carries 250,000 or so clones, 85% to 95% recorded once. The CDR3 contains 21 residues. V dropped 6 bases and J dropped 7; count of bases not matched to a gene: 26. The germline V gene encodes CDR1 MNHNY and CDR2 SVGAGI (reference sequence). For this clone: Its antigen is not known.

The sample in question was peripheral blood, obtained on day 0 of AZD1222 vaccination. The receptor comes from an adult in good health. The chain employs TRBV6-6 and TRBJ2-2; 10 bases align to TRBD2. CDR3 sequence (DNA): TGTGCCAGCAGCCGACCGCCGGGAGGCCTGACTAGCGGGTGGGGGCACGGGGAGCTGTTTTTT. Amino acids: CASSRPPGGLTSGWGHGELFF.